A selection of T cell receptor beta chains follows, all from one sample in a study of beta chain features in type 1 diabetes. Produced via immunoSEQ multiplex PCR; TCRdb's table is partial and in-frame only. The table has 500,000 to 700,000 clones, roughly a sixth seen once; the top ten hold about 0.097%. Sequencing was performed on naive CD4+ T cells from blood. The receptor source for this set is a man younger than 30 in good health. Each CDR3 is given with its conserved first and last residue. The order of the fields is CDR3 length, clone size, V gene, J gene, D gene, CDR3 protein, CDR3 DNA. The D gene is left open where the match is weak. Rows may omit the clone size; those that give it use once, few, many or a size class.

cdr3_length: 14
clone_size: many
v_call: TRBV23-1
j_call: TRBJ1-2
d_call: TRBD1
cdr3_aa: CASSQRGQGYGYTF
cdr3_nt: TGCGCCAGCAGTCAGCGTGGACAGGGCTATGGCTACACCTTC

cdr3_length: 14
clone_size: NA
v_call: TRBV19
j_call: TRBJ1-1
d_call: TRBD1
cdr3_aa: CASRSTGVITEAFF
cdr3_nt: TGTGCCAGTAGATCCACAGGGGTAATTACTGAAGCTTTCTTT

cdr3_length: 13
clone_size: few
v_call: TRBV29-1
j_call: TRBJ2-7
d_call: TRBD1
cdr3_aa: CSVPGQGANEQYF
cdr3_nt: TGCAGCGTTCCGGGACAGGGGGCAAACGAGCAGTACTTC

cdr3_length: 14
clone_size: NA
v_call: TRBV18
j_call: TRBJ2-2
d_call: NA
cdr3_aa: CASSPNLFTGELFF
cdr3_nt: TGTGCCAGCTCACCAAACCTGTTTACCGGGGAGCTGTTTTTT

cdr3_length: 15
clone_size: few
v_call: TRBV14
j_call: TRBJ2-7
d_call: TRBD1
cdr3_aa: CASSQLAGGSYEQYF
cdr3_nt: TGTGCCAGCAGCCAATTGGCAGGGGGTTCCTACGAGCAGTACTTC

cdr3_length: 17
clone_size: NA
v_call: TRBV18
j_call: TRBJ1-1
d_call: TRBD1
cdr3_aa: CASSPIGQVLGNTEAFF
cdr3_nt: TGTGCCAGCTCACCAATCGGACAGGTCCTAGGGAACACTGAAGCTTTCTTT

cdr3_length: 19
clone_size: NA
v_call: TRBV5-1
j_call: TRBJ2-1
d_call: TRBD2
cdr3_aa: CASSFERLAGGSSYNEQFF
cdr3_nt: TGCGCCAGCAGCTTCGAGCGACTAGCGGGGGGCAGCTCCTACAATGAGCAGTTCTTC

cdr3_length: 15
clone_size: NA
v_call: TRBV5-6
j_call: TRBJ1-1
d_call: NA
cdr3_aa: CASSLRALGATEAFF
cdr3_nt: TGTGCCAGCAGCTTGAGGGCCTTGGGGGCCACTGAAGCTTTCTTT

cdr3_length: 14
clone_size: NA
v_call: TRBV5-1
j_call: TRBJ1-2
d_call: TRBD1
cdr3_aa: CASSQGQASRVYTF
cdr3_nt: TGCGCCAGCAGCCAAGGACAGGCTTCCAGAGTCTACACCTTC

cdr3_length: 18
clone_size: few
v_call: TRBV11-2
j_call: TRBJ2-1
d_call: TRBD2
cdr3_aa: CASSPHGSGAGSYNEQFF
cdr3_nt: TGTGCCAGCAGCCCTCATGGGAGCGGGGCCGGGTCCTACAATGAGCAGTTCTTC